Many counts were recorded for the clone carrying this T cell receptor beta chain. TCRdb passed the 5' RACE reads through MiXCR, listing each CDR3 protein once. The sample lists some 110,000 distinct CDR3 sequences, more than 6% occurring once. These data originate in a study of T cells after yellow fever vaccination. Sequenced material: CD4+ T cells sorted from PBMCs, taken approximately 11 days after the first yellow fever vaccination. The sequence came from a man younger than 30 who received the YFV17D yellow fever vaccine.

The CDR3 bases are TGCAGTGCTTCGACAGGGGTTAACTCGCAGTATTTT. Its translation is CSASTGVNSQYF. The chain employs TRBV20-1 and TRBJ2-3, with TRBD1 matching over 8 bases. The CDR3 is 12 amino acids. CDR1 and CDR2 (germline): DFQATT, SNEGSKA (reference sequence). V lost 5 bases and J lost 10; bases outside the gene matches: 8.